This is a list of T cell receptor beta chains from one sample in a study of blood T cell repertoires in COVID-19. Only in-frame clones appear in the TCRdb table, and some are missing; sequencing was by immunoSEQ multiplex PCR. The sample includes 150,000 to 170,000 clones, 75% to 80% seen only once; the top ten take under 2%. Sequences were obtained from peripheral blood. These receptors all come from a man of 80 years or more with acute or convalescent COVID-19. Both conserved end residues are part of each CDR3. Each record gives: CDR3 protein, J gene, V gene.

CDR3aa: CASSDGDSEGNTIYF; j_gene: TRBJ1-3; v_gene: TRBV2
CDR3aa: CASRRDSNQPQHF; j_gene: TRBJ1-5; v_gene: TRBV28
CDR3aa: CASSPMSGYTF; j_gene: TRBJ1-2; v_gene: TRBV7-8
CDR3aa: CATGLAGVNEQFF; j_gene: TRBJ2-1; v_gene: TRBV19
CDR3aa: CASSLKADEKLFF; j_gene: TRBJ1-4; v_gene: TRBV12-3/TRBV12-4
CDR3aa: CASSLISGGVTGNEQFF; j_gene: TRBJ2-1; v_gene: TRBV18
CDR3aa: CASSLRTGGNTEAFF; j_gene: TRBJ1-1; v_gene: TRBV7-9
CDR3aa: CASRRLDSYNEQFF; j_gene: TRBJ2-1; v_gene: TRBV7-2
CDR3aa: CASSRGTGGPHEQYF; j_gene: TRBJ2-7; v_gene: TRBV4-2
CDR3aa: CARGQGTSSGNTIYF; j_gene: TRBJ1-3; v_gene: TRBV5-1
CDR3aa: CAWSGGGMGNQPQHF; j_gene: TRBJ1-5; v_gene: TRBV30
CDR3aa: CASRWAGHHPEDTQYF; j_gene: TRBJ2-3; v_gene: TRBV27
CDR3aa: CASRGLTVGGSPLHF; j_gene: TRBJ1-6; v_gene: TRBV23-1
CDR3aa: CASSWTEETQYF; j_gene: TRBJ2-5; v_gene: TRBV12-3/TRBV12-4
CDR3aa: CASSQDWPEDYNEQFF; j_gene: TRBJ2-1; v_gene: TRBV3-1/TRBV3-2
CDR3aa: CASSVGIGSSYNSPLHF; j_gene: TRBJ1-6; v_gene: TRBV9
CDR3aa: CAWSRAAGPVRFF; j_gene: TRBJ1-1; v_gene: TRBV30
CDR3aa: CASSPTAGETQYF; j_gene: TRBJ2-5; v_gene: TRBV18
CDR3aa: CASSQEGQRTGELFF; j_gene: TRBJ2-2; v_gene: TRBV4-3
CDR3aa: CASSADRQRYNEQFF; j_gene: TRBJ2-1; v_gene: TRBV7-2